These 25 T cell receptor beta chains came from one sample sequenced in a study of naive and memory T cell subsets. Both TRBC1 and TRBC2 were covered by a beta constant-region primer of two equimolar oligonucleotides. Ligated cDNA was amplified by four rounds of PCR with nested alpha and beta constant-region primers and SP2. TCRdb re-analysed the UMI-ligation and nested PCR reads in MiXCR, keeping a single row per CDR3 protein. In the table there are more than 95,000 distinct CDR3 sequences, about 14% of which are singletons. Study-wide results and limits: Especially in CD8 cells, naive repertoires contained a few larger clonotypes, possibly CD45RA-re-expressing memory cells.

No antigen has been assigned to these receptors. Sequenced material: naive CD8+ T cells from blood. These receptors came from a human donor in good health.

This clonotype was seen only a few times. The V gene is TRBV9, the J gene TRBJ1-1, with a tentative D call TRBD1 (5 bases). The V end lost 0 bases, the J end lost 1 base, and 10 bases lay between the germline ends. The CDR3 is made up of 15 amino acids. Germline V gene lookup returns CDR1 SGDLS and CDR2 YYNGEE. The CDR3 DNA reads as TGTGCCAGCAGCGTAGTCGGGGGAGCGAACACTGAAGCTTTCTTT. Its protein product is CASSVVGGANTEAFF.

This clonotype was found a few times. The chain carries TRBV29-1 and TRBJ1-2; D gene uncertain. This CDR3 region has 13 residues. V dropped 7 bases and J dropped 4 bases, with 16 bases sitting between them. Germline lookup yields CDR1 SQVTM and CDR2 ANQGSEA. The CDR3, as DNA: TGCAGCGGATATGATACATTCGGCTATGGCTACACCTTC. Protein sequence: CSGYDTFGYGYTF.

The J gene is TRBJ1-5, the V gene TRBV30; TRBD1 might be the D (6 bases). Germline loops: CDR1 GTSNPN, CDR2 SVGIG (reference sequence). This CDR3 has 15 amino acids. Trimming stripped 0 bases from V and 7 bases from J, with 16 bases between. The CDR3 DNA reads as TGTGCCTGGAGTGTAGAAACGGCAGGGGCACAGCCCCAGCATTTT. This encodes CAWSVETAGAQPQHF. Full variable domain (outside the CDR3, taken from reference TRBV30 and TRBJ1-5): SQTIHQWPATLVQPVGSPLSLECTVEGTSNPNLYWYRQAAGRGLQLLFYSVGIGQISSEVPQNLSASRPQDRQFILSSKKLLLSDSGFYLCAWSVETAGAQPQHFGDGTRLSIL.

The chain joins TRBV10-3 to TRBJ2-1; 16 bases line up with TRBD2. There are 16 residues in the CDR3. The germline CDR1 and CDR2 sequences are ENHRY and SYGVKD. V lost 9 bases, J lost 8 bases, and 10 bases stayed unmatched. CDR3 amino acids: CAIGTGLAGGPDEQFF. In nucleotides, the CDR3 is TGTGCCATTGGAACGGGACTAGCGGGGGGGCCCGATGAGCAGTTCTTC.

The DNA for the CDR3 is TGTGCCAGCCGGGCTGGGGCCAACGTCCTGACTTTC. This gives the protein CASRAGANVLTF. V is TRBV27 and J is TRBJ2-6; D ambiguous. V was cut by 8 bases and J by 2 bases, with 4 bases left in between. The CDR3 has 12 residues. The germline gives CDR1 MNHEY, CDR2 SMNVEV (reference sequence).

The rearrangement links TRBV3-1 to TRBJ2-7; 9 nucleotides align to TRBD1. This CDR3 is built from 14 residues. From germline, CDR1 is LGHDT and CDR2 YNNKEL (reference sequence). Trimming at V came to 3 bases and at J to 4 bases, leaving 4 bases not matched to a gene. The CDR3 DNA reads as TGTGCCAGCAGCCATGGGACAGGGTCTTACGAGCAGTACTTC. The encoded protein is CASSHGTGSYEQYF.

The chain is built from TRBV24-1 and TRBJ2-1; D is possibly TRBD1 (6 bases). This CDR3 has 14 amino acids. Trimming cost V 9 bases and J 8 bases, with 19 bases left between them. CDR1 and CDR2 (germline): KGHDR, SFDVKD. The CDR3 DNA follows: TGTGCCACCCTCCCGTTAGGGGGTTTCCATGAGCAGTTCTTC. Protein sequence: CATLPLGGFHEQFF.

In this sample, this clonotype turned up a few times. This chain joins TRBV27 and TRBJ1-2; D might be TRBD1 (5 bases). Trimming removed 7 bases at V and 4 bases at J, with 13 bases between. CDR3 length equals 13 residues. CDR1 and CDR2 (germline): MNHEY, SMNVEV (reference sequence). CDR3 loop: CASKYGRVYGYTF. The DNA for the CDR3 is TGTGCCAGCAAATATGGCAGGGTCTATGGCTACACCTTC.

This clonotype has just a few counts. The rearrangement links TRBV27 to TRBJ2-5, with TRBD2 as a possible D gene (7 bases). CDR3 length equals 15 residues. The V end was cut by 3 bases, the J end by 1 base, with 12 bases between. The germline V gene has CDR1 MNHEY and CDR2 SMNVEV (reference sequence). Here the CDR3 reads CASSLGGGVQETQYF. CDR3 bases: TGTGCCAGCAGTTTGGGAGGGGGGGTCCAAGAGACCCAGTACTTC.

Here the CDR3 DNA reads TGCGCCAGCAGCTCCCCTCAGGGGGGGACTGAAGCTTTCTTT. Its protein product is CASSSPQGGTEAFF. The rearrangement uses TRBV5-1 and TRBJ1-1, with 7 bases lining up with TRBD1. With 3 bases clipped from V and 5 bases from J, the junction kept 7 bases outside the gene matches. CDR3 size: 14 residues. Germline-derived CDR1 and CDR2 are SGHRS and YFSETQ.

In its sample, this clonotype was seen many times. V gene TRBV27 combines with J gene TRBJ2-1; tentative D call: TRBD1 (7 bases). The CDR3 loop spans 16 amino acids. The germline gives CDR1 MNHEY, CDR2 SMNVEV (reference sequence). V shed 6 bases and J shed 6 bases, with 21 bases lying between them. The CDR3 DNA follows: TGTGCCAGCAGCCCGCTGCGGGACAGTTTCAGCAATGAGCAGTTCTTC. Its protein product is CASSPLRDSFSNEQFF.

This chain connects TRBV14 to TRBJ1-6, with D tentatively TRBD1 (5 bases). There are 16 residues in the CDR3. V was clipped by 4 bases and J by 0 bases, with 10 bases between them. Germline V lookup: CDR1 SGHDN, CDR2 FVKESK. CDR3 in DNA: TGTGCCAGCAGCCTTGGGACTAGCTCCTATAATTCACCCCTCCACTTT. Its protein product is CASSLGTSSYNSPLHF. The full variable domain, completed using reference TRBV14 and TRBJ1-6, is EAGVTQFPSHSVIEKGQTVTLRCDPISGHDNLYWYRRVMGKEIKFLLHFVKESKQDESGMPNNRFLAERTGGTYSTLKVQPAELEDSGVYFCASSLGTSSYNSPLHFGNGTRLTVT.

V is TRBV13 and J is TRBJ2-7; TRBD1 matches 9 bases. Germline trimming cut 5 bases from V and 6 bases from J; bases unmatched to any gene: 5. CDR3 size: 13 residues. Looked up from germline, CDR1 is PRHDT and CDR2 is FYEKMQ (reference sequence). CDR3 in amino acids: CASSPRDRVEQYF. The CDR3 bases are TGTGCCAGCAGCCCCCGGGACAGGGTCGAGCAGTACTTC.

This clonotype was counted between two and nine times. The chain uses TRBV11-1 and TRBJ2-7; weak D call: TRBD2 (5 bases). Germline V lookup: CDR1 SGHAT, CDR2 FQDESV (reference sequence). The CDR3 covers 17 residues. Deletions cut 2 bases from V and 5 bases from J, with 22 bases between. The CDR3 loop is CASSLTGSRANHHEQYF. In nucleotides, the CDR3 is TGTGCCAGCAGCTTAACGGGAAGTAGAGCGAATCACCACGAGCAGTACTTC.

The chain employs TRBV20-1 and TRBJ2-7, with 9 positions matching TRBD1. The trim removed 0 bases at V and 3 bases at J, leaving 9 bases unmatched. The CDR3 has 16 amino acids. Germline assignment: CDR1 DFQATT and CDR2 SNEGSKA (reference sequence). The CDR3 nucleotides read TGCAGTGCTAGAGATCATAACGGGACAGGGTTCTACGAGCAGTACTTC. Amino acids: CSARDHNGTGFYEQYF.

This clonotype was counted a few times. The chain links TRBV7-9 to TRBJ2-1; D is uncertain. V lost 1 base and J lost 2, with 9 bases in between. The germline V gene encodes CDR1 SEHNR and CDR2 FQNEAQ (reference sequence). This CDR3 is 15 amino acids long. The CDR3 coding sequence is TGTGCCAGCAGCTTAGTCACGAAGGCCTACAATGAGCAGTTCTTC. Translated, it gives CASSLVTKAYNEQFF. Full variable domain (missing parts from reference TRBV7-9 and TRBJ2-1): DTGVSQNPRHKITKRGQNVTFRCDPISEHNRLYWYRQTLGQGPEFLTYFQNEAQLEKSRLLSDRFSAERPKGSFSTLEIQRTEQGDSAMYLCASSLVTKAYNEQFFGPGTRLTVL.

The gene calls are TRBV7-8 and TRBJ2-1; weak D call: TRBD2 (6 bases). V lost 3 bases to trimming and J lost 2 bases, with 14 bases between them. Per germline, CDR1 SGHVS and CDR2 FQNEAQ. CDR3 length equals 16 residues. The CDR3 DNA follows: TGTGCCAGCAGCTTCGTGGAGGGGCCTACCTACAATGAGCAGTTCTTC. Amino acids: CASSFVEGPTYNEQFF.

V and J are TRBV12-3 or TRBV12-4 and TRBJ2-1; no firm D call. Trimming removed 6 bases at V and 2 bases at J, with 8 bases between. This CDR3 contains 13 residues. The CDR3 region has the DNA TGTGCCAGCAGGGGATCGACCTACAATGAGCAGTTCTTC. This gives the protein CASRGSTYNEQFF.

The chain joins TRBV11-2 to TRBJ2-7; D is unresolved. V gave up 4 bases and J gave up 5 bases, with 9 bases separating them. This CDR3 contains 12 residues. The germline CDR1 and CDR2 sequences are SGHAT and FQNNGV. The CDR3 reads CASSSLGNEQYF. The CDR3 DNA is TGTGCCAGCAGCTCCTTGGGGAACGAGCAGTACTTC.

There are many counts of this clonotype. CDR3 amino acids: CASSLPYRTDTQYF. CDR3 bases: TGTGCCAGCAGTCTTCCTTACCGCACAGATACGCAGTATTTT. The genes are TRBV12-3 or TRBV12-4 and TRBJ2-3; D not resolved. The V end was cut by 5 bases, the J end by 1 base, with 10 bases between. The CDR3 spans 14 residues.

V usage is TRBV7-2 and J usage is TRBJ2-1; TRBD1 is a possible D gene (5 bases). Germline V gives CDR1 SGHTA, CDR2 FQGNSA. The CDR3 sequence is 14 residues long. V was clipped by 1 base and J by 3 bases, with 7 bases between them. The CDR3 DNA sequence: TGTGCCAGCAGCTTAGGGGGCTTCTACAATGAGCAGTTCTTC. Amino acids: CASSLGGFYNEQFF.

The rearrangement joins TRBV4-2 to TRBJ1-3; D is possibly TRBD1 (5 bases). The CDR3 spans 15 residues. The V end was cut by 0 bases, the J end by 4 bases, with 10 bases between. Germline V gene sequence: CDR1 LGHNA, CDR2 YNFKEQ. The CDR3 coding sequence is TGTGCCAGCAGCCAAGATACGGGGGAGGGAAACACCATATATTTT. Translated: CASSQDTGEGNTIYF.

This clonotype came up many times. J is TRBJ2-1 and V is TRBV29-1, with TRBD2 as a possible D gene (6 bases). Germline V lookup: CDR1 SQVTM, CDR2 ANQGSEA. The CDR3 runs 16 residues. V was pared by 1 base and J by 0 bases, with 13 bases between. CDR3 loop: CSVEGWRDSSYNEQFF. CDR3 DNA: TGCAGCGTTGAAGGCTGGCGGGACTCCTCCTACAATGAGCAGTTCTTC.

This clonotype was observed at least ten times. This sequence joins TRBV27 and TRBJ1-1, with D possibly matching TRBD1 (6 bases). The CDR3 contains 15 residues. The V and J ends lost 5 bases and 7 bases respectively, with 20 bases between them. Germline CDR1 MNHEY, CDR2 SMNVEV (reference sequence). The CDR3 region is CASSEVQGILDEAFF. The CDR3 DNA sequence: TGTGCCAGCAGTGAGGTACAGGGAATTCTGGATGAAGCTTTCTTT.

Only a few counts were recorded for this clonotype. J is TRBJ2-7 and V is TRBV9; tentatively, D is TRBD2 (6 bases). Trimming stripped 3 bases from V and 3 bases from J, with 19 bases between. Germline CDR1 is SGDLS and CDR2 is YYNGEE. The length of the CDR3 is 16 residues. CDR3 in DNA: TGTGCCAGCAGCGCTTCAAGCCGGGACGGGGGCTACGAGCAGTACTTC. As protein: CASSASSRDGGYEQYF.